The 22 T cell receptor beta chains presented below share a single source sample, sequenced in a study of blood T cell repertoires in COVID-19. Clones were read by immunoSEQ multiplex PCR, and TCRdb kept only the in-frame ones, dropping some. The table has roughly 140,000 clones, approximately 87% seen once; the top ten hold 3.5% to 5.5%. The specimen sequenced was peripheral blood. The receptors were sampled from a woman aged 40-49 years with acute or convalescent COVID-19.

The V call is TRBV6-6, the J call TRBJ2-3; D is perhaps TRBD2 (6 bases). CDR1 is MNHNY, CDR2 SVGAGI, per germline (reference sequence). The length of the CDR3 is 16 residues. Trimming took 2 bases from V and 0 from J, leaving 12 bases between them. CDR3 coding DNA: TGTGCCAGCAGTTACGGTGGCGGGGCTAGCACAGATACGCAGTATTTT. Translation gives CASSYGGGASTDTQYF.

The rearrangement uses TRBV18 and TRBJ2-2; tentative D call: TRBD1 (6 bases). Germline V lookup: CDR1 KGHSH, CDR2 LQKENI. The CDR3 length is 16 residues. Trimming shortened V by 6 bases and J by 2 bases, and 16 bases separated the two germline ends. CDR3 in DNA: TGTGCCAGCTCCTCCTCCGGGACAATCAACACCGGGGAGCTGTTTTTT. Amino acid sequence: CASSSSGTINTGELFF.

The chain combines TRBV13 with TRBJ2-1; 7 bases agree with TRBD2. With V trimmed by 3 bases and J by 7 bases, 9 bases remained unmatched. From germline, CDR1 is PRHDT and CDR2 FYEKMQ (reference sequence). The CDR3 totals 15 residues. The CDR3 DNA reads TGTGCCAGCAGCTTCAGCGGGGATGGGCGTAATGAGCAGTTCTTC. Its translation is CASSFSGDGRNEQFF.

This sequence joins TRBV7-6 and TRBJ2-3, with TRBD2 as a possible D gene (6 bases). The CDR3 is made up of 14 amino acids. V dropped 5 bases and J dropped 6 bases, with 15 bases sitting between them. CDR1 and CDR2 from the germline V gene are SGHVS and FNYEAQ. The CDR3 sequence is CASSHRRGPDTQYF. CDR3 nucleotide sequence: TGTGCCAGCAGCCACCGGAGGGGTCCCGATACGCAGTATTTT.

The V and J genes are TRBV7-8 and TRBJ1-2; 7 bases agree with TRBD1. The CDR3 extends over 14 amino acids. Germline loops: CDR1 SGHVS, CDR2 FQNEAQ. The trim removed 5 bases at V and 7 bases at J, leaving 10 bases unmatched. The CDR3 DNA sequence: TGTGCCAGCAGCCTTTGGGACAGTGGACTTGGCTACACCTTC. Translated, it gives CASSLWDSGLGYTF.

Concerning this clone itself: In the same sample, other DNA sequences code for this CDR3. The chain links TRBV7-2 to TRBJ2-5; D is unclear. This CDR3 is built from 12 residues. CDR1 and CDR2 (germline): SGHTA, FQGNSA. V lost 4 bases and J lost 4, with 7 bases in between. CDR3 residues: CASSSSLETQYF. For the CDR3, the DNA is TGTGCCAGCAGCTCCAGTTTAGAGACCCAGTACTTC. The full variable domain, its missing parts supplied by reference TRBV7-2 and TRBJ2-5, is GAGVSQSPSNKVTEKGKDVELRCDPISGHTALYWYRQSLGQGLEFLIYFQGNSAPDKSGLPSDRFSAERTGGSVSTLTIQRTQQEDSAVYLCASSSSLETQYFGPGTRLLVL.

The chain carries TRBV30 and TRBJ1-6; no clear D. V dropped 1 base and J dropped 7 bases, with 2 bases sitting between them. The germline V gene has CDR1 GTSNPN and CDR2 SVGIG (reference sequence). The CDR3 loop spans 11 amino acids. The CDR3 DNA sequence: TGTGCCTGGAGTGCGAATTCACCCCTCCACTTT. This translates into CAWSANSPLHF.

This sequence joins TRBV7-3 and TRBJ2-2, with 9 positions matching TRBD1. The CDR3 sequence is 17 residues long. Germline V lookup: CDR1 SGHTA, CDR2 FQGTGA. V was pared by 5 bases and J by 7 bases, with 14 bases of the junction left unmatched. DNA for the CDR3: TGTGCCAGCAGCGTAAGCCGGGACAGGGCCTTAGGCGGGGAGCTGTTTTTT. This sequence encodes CASSVSRDRALGGELFF.

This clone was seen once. The CDR3 sequence: CASSYSLAGAANEQFF. Written as DNA, the CDR3 is TGTGCCAGCAGTTACTCGTTAGCGGGAGCGGCCAATGAGCAGTTCTTC. The chain joins TRBV6-2 or TRBV6-3 to TRBJ2-1, with TRBD2 matching over 9 bases. Germline lookup yields CDR1 MNHEY and CDR2 SVGEGT. The V and J ends lost 0 bases and 6 bases, in that order; junction bases with no gene match: 6. The CDR3 covers 16 residues.

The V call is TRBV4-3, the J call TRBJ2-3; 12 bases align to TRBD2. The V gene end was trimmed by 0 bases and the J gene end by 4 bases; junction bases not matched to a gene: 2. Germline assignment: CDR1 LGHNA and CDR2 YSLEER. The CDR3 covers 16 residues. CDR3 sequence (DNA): TGCGCCAGCAGCCAAGAGACTAGCGGGAGATCAGATACGCAGTATTTT. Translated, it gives CASSQETSGRSDTQYF.

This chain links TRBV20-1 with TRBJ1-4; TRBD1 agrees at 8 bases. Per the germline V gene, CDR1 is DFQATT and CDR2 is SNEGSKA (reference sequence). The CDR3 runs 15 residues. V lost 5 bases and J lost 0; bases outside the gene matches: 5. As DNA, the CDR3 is TGCAGTGCTGGTGAGACAGGGGCAACTAATGAAAAACTGTTTTTT. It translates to CSAGETGATNEKLFF.

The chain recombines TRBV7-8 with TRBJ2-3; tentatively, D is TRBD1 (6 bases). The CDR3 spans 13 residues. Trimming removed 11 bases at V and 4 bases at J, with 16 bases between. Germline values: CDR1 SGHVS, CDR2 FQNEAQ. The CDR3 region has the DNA TGTGCCGTACAGGGTTCAAGAGCAGATACGCAGTATTTT. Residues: CAVQGSRADTQYF.

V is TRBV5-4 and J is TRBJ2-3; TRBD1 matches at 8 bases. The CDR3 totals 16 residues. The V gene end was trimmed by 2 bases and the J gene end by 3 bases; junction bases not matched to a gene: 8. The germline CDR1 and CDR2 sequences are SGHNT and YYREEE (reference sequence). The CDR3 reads CASSLKRGQGTDTQYF. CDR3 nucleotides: TGTGCCAGCAGCTTAAAGAGAGGACAGGGAACAGATACGCAGTATTTT. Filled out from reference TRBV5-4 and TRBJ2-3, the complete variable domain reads ETGVTQSPTHLIKTRGQQVTLRCSSQSGHNTVSWYQQALGQGPQFIFQYYREEENGRGNFPPRFSGLQFPNYSSELNVNALELDDSALYLCASSLKRGQGTDTQYFGPGTRLTVL.

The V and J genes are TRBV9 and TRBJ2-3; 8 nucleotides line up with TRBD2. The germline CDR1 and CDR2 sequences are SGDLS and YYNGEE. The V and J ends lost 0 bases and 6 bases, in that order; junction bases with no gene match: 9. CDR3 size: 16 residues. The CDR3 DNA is TGTGCCAGCAGCGTAGAAGAGGCGGGGGGCTTCGATACGCAGTATTTT. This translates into CASSVEEAGGFDTQYF.

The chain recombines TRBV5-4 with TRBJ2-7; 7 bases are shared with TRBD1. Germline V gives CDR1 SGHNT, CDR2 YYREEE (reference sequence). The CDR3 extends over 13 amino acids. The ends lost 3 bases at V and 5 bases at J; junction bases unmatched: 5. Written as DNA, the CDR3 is TGTGCCAGCAGCTGGGTGACAGGGAACGAGCAGTACTTC. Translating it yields CASSWVTGNEQYF.

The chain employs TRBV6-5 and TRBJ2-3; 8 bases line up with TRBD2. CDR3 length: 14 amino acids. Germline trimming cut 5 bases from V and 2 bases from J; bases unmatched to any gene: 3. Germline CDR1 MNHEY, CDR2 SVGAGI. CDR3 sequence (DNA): TGTGCCAGCAGTACTGGACTAGCCACAGATACGCAGTATTTT. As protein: CASSTGLATDTQYF.

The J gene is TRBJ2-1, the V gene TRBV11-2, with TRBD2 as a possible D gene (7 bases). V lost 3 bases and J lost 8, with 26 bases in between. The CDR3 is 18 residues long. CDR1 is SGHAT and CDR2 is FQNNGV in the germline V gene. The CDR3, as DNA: TGTGCCAGCAGCTTTTATGGACAGTCAGTTTATGGGGGGGATGAGCAGTTCTTC. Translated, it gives CASSFYGQSVYGGDEQFF.

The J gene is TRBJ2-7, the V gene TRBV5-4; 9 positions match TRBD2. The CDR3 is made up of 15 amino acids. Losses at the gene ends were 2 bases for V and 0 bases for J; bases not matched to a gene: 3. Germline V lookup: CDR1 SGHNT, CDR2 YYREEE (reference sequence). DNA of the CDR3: TGTGCCAGCAGCTTTGGACTAGCGAACTCCTACGAGCAGTACTTC. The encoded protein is CASSFGLANSYEQYF.

The CDR3 loop reads CASSLEGGRREKLFF. In DNA, the CDR3 is TGCGCCAGCAGCTTGGAAGGGGGCCGGCGAGAAAAACTGTTTTTT. This chain connects TRBV5-1 to TRBJ1-4; 7 nucleotides agree with TRBD1. The V and J ends lost 0 bases and 8 bases, in that order; junction bases with no gene match: 7. The germline V gene encodes CDR1 SGHRS and CDR2 YFSETQ. The CDR3 runs 15 residues.

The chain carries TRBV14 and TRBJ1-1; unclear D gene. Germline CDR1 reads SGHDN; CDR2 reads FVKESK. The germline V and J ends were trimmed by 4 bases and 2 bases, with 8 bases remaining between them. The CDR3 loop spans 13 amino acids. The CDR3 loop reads CASSLGLNTEAFF. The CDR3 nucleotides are TGTGCCAGCAGCCTTGGACTAAACACTGAAGCTTTCTTT. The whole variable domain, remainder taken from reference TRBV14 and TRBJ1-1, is EAGVTQFPSHSVIEKGQTVTLRCDPISGHDNLYWYRRVMGKEIKFLLHFVKESKQDESGMPNNRFLAERTGGTYSTLKVQPAELEDSGVYFCASSLGLNTEAFFGQGTRLTVV.

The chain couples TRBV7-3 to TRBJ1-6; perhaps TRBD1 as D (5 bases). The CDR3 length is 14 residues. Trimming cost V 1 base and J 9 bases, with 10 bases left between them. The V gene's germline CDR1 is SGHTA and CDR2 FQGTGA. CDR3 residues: CASSLKGNGSPLHF. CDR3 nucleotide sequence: TGTGCCAGCAGCTTAAAGGGGAATGGTTCACCCCTCCACTTT.

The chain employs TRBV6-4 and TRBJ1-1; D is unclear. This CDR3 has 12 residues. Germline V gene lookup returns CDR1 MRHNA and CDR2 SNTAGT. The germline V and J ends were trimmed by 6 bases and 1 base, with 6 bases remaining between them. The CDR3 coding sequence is TGTGCCAGCAGGGCCCCGAACACTGAAGCTTTCTTT. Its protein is CASRAPNTEAFF.